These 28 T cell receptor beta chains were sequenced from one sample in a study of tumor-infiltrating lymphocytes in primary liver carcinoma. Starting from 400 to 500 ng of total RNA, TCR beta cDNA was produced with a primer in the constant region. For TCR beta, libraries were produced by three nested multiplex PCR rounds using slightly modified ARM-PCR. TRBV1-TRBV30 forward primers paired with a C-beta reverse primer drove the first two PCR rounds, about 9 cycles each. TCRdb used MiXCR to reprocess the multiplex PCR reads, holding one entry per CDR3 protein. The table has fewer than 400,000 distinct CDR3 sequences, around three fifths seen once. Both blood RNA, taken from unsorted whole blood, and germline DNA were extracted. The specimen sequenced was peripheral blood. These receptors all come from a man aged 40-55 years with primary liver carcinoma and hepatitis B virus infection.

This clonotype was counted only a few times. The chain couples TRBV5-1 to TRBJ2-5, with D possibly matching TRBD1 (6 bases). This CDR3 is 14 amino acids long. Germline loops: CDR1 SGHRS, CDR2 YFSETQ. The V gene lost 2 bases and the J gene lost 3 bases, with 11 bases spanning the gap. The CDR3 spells CASSFGTTEETQYF. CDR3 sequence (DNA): TGCGCCAGCAGCTTCGGGACAACAGAAGAGACCCAGTACTTC.

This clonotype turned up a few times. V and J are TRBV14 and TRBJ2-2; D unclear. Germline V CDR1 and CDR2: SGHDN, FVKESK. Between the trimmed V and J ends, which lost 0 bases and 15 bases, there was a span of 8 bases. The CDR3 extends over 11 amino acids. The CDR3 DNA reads TGTGCCAGCAGCCAAGATATCGTGTTGTTTTTT. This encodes CASSQDIVLFF. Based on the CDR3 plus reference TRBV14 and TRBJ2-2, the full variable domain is EAGVTQFPSHSVIEKGQTVTLRCDPISGHDNLYWYRRVMGKEIKFLLHFVKESKQDESGMPNNRFLAERTGGTYSTLKVQPAELEDSGVYFCASSQDIVLFFGEGSRLTVL.

CDR3 residues: CASSSYGTGGYF. The CDR3 coding sequence is TGTGCCAGCAGCTCCTATGGGACAGGGGGGTATTTT. This rearrangement joins TRBV12-3 or TRBV12-4 to TRBJ2-3; TRBD1 aligns across 11 bases. This CDR3 is built from 12 residues. J lost 14 bases, V lost 6 bases, and 7 bases had no gene match.

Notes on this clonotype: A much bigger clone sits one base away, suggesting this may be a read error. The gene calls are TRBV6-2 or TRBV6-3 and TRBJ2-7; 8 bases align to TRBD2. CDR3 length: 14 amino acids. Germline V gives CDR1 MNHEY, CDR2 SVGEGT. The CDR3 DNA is TGTGCCAGCAGCCAAGCGGGAGAATCCTACGAGCAGCACTTC. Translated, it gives CASSQAGESYEQHF.

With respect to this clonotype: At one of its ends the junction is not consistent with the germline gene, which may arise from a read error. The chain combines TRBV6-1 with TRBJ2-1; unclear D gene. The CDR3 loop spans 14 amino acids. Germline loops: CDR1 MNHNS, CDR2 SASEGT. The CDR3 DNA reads TGTGCCAGCAGGCACTTTGACTCCTACGATGAGCAGTTCTTC. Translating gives CASRHFDSYDEQFF.

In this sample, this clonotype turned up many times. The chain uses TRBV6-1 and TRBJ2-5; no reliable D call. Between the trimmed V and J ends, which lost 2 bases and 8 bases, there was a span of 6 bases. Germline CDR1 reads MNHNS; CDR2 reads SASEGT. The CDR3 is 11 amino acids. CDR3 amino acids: CASSELVTQYF. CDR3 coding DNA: TGTGCCAGCAGTGAATTGGTAACCCAGTACTTC.

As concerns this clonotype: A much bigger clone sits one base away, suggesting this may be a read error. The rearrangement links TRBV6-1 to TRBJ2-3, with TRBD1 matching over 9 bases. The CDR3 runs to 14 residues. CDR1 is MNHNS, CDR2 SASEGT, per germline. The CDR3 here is CGSQRQGGTDTQYF. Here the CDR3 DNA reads TGTGGCAGCCAACGACAGGGGGGTACAGATACGCAGTATTTT.

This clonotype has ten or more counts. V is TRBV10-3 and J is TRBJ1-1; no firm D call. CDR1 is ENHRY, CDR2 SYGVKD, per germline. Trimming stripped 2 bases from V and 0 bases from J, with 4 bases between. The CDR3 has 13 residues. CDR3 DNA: TGTGCCATCAGTGAGGGGGTGAACACTGAAGCTTTCTTT. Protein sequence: CAISEGVNTEAFF.

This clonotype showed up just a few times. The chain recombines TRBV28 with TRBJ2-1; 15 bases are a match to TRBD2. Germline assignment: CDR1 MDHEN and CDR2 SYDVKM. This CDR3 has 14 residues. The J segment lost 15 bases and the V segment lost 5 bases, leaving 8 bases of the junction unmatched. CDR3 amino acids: CASSRGTSGRKTFF. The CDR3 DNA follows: TGTGCCAGCAGTCGAGGGACTAGCGGGAGGAAAACGTTCTTC.

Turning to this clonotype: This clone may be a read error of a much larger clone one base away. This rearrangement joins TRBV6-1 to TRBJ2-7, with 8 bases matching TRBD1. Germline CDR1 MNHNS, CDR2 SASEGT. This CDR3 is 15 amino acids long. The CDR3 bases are TGTGCCAGCAGTGTGCATCGGGACAGGACCTACGGGCAGTACTTC. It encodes CASSVHRDRTYGQYF.

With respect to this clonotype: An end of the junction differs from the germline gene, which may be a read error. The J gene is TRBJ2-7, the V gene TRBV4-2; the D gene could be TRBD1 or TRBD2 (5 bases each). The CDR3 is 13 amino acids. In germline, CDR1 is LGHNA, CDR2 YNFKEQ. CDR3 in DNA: TGTGCCAGTAGCCAAGGGGAGCAGGACAAGCAGTACTTC. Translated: CASSQGEQDKQYF.

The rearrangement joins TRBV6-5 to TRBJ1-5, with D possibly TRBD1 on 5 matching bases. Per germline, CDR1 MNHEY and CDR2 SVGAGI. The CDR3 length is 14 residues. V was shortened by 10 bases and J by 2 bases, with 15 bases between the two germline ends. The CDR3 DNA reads TGTGCCACTAGTGGCTCACAGGGCAATCAGCCCCAGCATTTT. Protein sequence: CATSGSQGNQPQHF.

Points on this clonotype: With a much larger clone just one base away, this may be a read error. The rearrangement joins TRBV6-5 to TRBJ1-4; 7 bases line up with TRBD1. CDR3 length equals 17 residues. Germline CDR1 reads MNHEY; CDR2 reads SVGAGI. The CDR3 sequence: CASSYSPPGQLNEELFF. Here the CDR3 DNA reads TGTGCCAGCAGTTACTCCCCTCCGGGACAGCTGAATGAAGAACTGTTTTTT.

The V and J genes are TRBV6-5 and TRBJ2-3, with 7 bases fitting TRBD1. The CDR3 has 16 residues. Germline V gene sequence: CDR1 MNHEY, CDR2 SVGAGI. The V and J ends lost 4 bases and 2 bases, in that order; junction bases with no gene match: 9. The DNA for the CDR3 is TGTGCCAGCAGTTTCGTGGTGACAGGGACCACAGATACGCAGTATTTT. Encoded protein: CASSFVVTGTTDTQYF.

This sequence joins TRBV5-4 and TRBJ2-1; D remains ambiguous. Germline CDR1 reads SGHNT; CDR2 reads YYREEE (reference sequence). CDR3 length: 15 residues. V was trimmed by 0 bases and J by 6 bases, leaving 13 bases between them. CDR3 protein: CASSLDSSLGNEQFF. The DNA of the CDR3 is TGTGCCAGCAGCTTGGATAGTTCCCTCGGCAATGAGCAGTTCTTC.

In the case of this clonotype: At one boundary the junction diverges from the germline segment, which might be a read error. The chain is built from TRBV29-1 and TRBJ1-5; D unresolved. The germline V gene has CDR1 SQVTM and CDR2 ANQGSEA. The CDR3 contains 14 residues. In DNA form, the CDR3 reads TGCAACTTTGAGCCAGGCCAGCTCAATCAGCCCCAGCATTTC. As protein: CNFEPGQLNQPQHF. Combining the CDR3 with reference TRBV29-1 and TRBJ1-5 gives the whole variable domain SAVISQKPSRDICQRGTSLTIQCQVDSQVTMMFWYRQQPGQSLTLIATANQGSEATYESGFVIDKFPISRPNLTFSTLTVSNMSPEDSSIYLCNFEPGQLNQPQHFGDGTRLSIL.

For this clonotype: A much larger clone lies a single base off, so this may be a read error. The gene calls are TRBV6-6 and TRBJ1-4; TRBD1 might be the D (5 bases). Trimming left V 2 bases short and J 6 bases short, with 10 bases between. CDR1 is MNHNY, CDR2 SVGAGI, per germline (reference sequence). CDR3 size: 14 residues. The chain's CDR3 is CASSYGQGDEKLFF. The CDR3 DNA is TGTGCCAGCAGTTACGGGCAGGGCGATGAAAAACTGTTTTTT.

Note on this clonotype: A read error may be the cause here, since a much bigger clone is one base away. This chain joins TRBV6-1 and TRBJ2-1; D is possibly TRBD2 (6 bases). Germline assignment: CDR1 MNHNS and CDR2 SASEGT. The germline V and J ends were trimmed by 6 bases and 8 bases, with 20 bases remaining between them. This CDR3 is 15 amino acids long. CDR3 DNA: TGTGCCAGCAGGCCATTGACTAGATTGGGCCATGAGCAGTTCTTC. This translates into CASRPLTRLGHEQFF.

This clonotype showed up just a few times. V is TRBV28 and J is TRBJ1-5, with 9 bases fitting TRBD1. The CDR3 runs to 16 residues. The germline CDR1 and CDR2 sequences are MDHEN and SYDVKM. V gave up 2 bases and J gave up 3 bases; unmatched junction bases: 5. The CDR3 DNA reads TGTGCCAGCAGTTTAATCGACAGGGGGGACAATCAGCCCCAGCATTTT. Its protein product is CASSLIDRGDNQPQHF.

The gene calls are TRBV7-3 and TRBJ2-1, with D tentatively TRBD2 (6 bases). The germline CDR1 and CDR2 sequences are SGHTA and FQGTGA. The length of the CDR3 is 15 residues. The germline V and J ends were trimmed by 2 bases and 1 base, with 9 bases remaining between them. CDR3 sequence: CASSLGSGSYNEQFF. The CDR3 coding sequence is TGTGCCAGCAGCTTAGGCAGCGGGTCCTACAATGAGCAGTTCTTC.

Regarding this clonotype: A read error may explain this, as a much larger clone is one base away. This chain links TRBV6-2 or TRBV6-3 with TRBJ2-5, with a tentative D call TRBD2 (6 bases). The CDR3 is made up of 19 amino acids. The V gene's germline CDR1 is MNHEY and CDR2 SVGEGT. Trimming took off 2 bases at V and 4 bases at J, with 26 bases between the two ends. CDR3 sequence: CASSYGTTFSDPEGETQYF. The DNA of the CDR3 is TGTGCCAGCAGTTACGGGACGACGTTTAGCGACCCGGAGGGAGAGACCCAGTACTTC.

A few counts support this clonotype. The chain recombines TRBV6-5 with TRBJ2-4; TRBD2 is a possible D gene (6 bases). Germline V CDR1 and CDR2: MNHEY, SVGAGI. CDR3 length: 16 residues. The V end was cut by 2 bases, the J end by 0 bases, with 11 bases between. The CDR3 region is CASSYGGGQAKNIQYF. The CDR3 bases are TGTGCCAGCAGTTACGGGGGAGGCCAAGCCAAAAACATTCAGTACTTC.

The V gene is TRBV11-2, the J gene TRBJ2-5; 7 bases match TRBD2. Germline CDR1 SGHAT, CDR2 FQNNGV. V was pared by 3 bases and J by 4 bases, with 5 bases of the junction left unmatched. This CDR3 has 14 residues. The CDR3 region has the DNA TGTGCCAGCAGCTTGATGGCTAGCGGAGAGACCCAGTACTTC. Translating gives CASSLMASGETQYF.

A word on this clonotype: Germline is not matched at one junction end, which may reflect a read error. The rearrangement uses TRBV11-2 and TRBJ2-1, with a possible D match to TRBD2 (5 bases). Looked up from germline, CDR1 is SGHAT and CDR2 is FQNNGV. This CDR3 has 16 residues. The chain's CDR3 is CASSYINPGIHNDQFF. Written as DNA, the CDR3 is TGTGCCAGCAGCTACATCAACCCCGGGATACACAATGATCAGTTCTTC.

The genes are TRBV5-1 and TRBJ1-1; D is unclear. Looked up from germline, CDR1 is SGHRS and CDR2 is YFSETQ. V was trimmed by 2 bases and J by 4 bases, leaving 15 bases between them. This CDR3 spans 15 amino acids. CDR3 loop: CASSFTALGGTEAFF. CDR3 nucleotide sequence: TGCGCCAGCAGCTTTACGGCGCTAGGAGGCACTGAAGCTTTCTTT.

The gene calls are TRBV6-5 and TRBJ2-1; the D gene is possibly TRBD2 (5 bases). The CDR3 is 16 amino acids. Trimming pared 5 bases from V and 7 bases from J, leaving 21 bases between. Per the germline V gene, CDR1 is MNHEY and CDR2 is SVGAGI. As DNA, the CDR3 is TGTGCCAGCAGTCTAGCCGACTATGTGAGTGGGAATGAGCAGTTCTTC. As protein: CASSLADYVSGNEQFF.

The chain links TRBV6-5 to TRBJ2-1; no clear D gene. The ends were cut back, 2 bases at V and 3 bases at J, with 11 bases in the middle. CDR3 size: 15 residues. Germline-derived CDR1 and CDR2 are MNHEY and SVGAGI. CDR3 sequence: CASSYRDIFYNEQFF. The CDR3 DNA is TGTGCCAGCAGTTACCGAGACATATTCTACAATGAGCAGTTCTTC.

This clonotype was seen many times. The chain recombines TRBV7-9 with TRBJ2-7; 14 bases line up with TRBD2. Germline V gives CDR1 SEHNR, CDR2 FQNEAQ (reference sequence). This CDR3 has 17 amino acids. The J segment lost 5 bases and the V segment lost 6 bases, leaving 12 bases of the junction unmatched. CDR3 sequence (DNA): TGTGCCAGCAGACCGAAATTTCTGACTAGCGGGAGGGACGAGCAGTACTTC. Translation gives CASRPKFLTSGRDEQYF.